The TCR beta chain described here comes from a study of blood T cell repertoires in COVID-19. At the level of the study: PBMCs, B-cell-depleted T cells, or T cells provided the cDNA or gDNA that made up the material.

V shed 6 bases, J shed 7 bases, and the junction held 5 bases outside the gene matches. This CDR3 comprises 12 residues. Looked up from germline, CDR1 is LNHDA and CDR2 is SQIVND (reference sequence). TCRdb keeps only in-frame clones here, not all; method: immunoSEQ multiplex PCR. This table holds tens of thousands of clones, 88% found once. The sample comprised peripheral blood. The chain is built from TRBV19 and TRBJ1-1, with 7 bases that match TRBD1. The sequence derives from an older man with acute or convalescent COVID-19. CDR3 residues: CASRRGTVEAFF. Written as DNA, the CDR3 is TGTGCCAGTAGAAGGGGGACAGTTGAAGCTTTCTTT.